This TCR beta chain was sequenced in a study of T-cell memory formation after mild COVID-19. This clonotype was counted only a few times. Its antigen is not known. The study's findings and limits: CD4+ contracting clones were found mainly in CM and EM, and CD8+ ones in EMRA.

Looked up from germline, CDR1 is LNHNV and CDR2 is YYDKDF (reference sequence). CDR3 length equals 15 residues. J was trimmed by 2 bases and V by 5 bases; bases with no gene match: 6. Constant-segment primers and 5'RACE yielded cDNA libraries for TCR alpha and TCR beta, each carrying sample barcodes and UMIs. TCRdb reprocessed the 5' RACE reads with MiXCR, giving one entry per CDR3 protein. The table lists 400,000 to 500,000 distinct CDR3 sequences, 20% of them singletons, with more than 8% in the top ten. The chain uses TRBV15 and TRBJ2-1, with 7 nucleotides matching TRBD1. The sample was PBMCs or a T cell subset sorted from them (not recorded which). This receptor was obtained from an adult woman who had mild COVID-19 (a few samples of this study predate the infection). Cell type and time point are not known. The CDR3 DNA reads TGTGCCACCAGCCTACGACAGGGTACCTACAATGAGCAGTTCTTC. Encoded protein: CATSLRQGTYNEQFF.